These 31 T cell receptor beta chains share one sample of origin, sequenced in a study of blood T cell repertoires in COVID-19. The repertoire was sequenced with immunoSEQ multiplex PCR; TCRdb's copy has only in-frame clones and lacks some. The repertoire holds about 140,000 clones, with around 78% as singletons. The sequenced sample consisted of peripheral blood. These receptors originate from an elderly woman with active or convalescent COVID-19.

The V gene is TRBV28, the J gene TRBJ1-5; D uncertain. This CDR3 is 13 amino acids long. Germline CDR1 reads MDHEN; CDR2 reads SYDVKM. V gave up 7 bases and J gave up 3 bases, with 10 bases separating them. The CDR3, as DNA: TGTGCCAGCACGTTGACAAACAATCAGCCCCAGCATTTT. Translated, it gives CASTLTNNQPQHF.

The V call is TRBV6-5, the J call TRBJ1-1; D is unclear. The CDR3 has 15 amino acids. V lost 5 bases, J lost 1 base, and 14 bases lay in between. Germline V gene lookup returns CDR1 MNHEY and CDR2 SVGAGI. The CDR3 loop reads CASSPRDLTNTEAFF. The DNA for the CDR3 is TGTGCCAGCAGTCCTCGGGATCTAACGAACACTGAAGCTTTCTTT.

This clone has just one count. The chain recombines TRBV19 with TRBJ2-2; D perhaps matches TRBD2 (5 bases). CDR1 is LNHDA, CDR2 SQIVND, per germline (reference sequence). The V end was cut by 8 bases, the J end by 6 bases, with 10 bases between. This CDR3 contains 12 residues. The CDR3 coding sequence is TGTGCCAGTCGTCGGGGTGCCGGGGAGCTGTTTTTT. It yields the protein CASRRGAGELFF.

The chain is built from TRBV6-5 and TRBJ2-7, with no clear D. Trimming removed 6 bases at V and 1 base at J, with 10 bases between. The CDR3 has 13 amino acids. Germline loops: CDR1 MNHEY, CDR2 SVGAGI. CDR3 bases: TGTGCCAGCAGGGAGAGAGCGTCCTACGAGCAGTACTTC. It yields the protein CASRERASYEQYF.

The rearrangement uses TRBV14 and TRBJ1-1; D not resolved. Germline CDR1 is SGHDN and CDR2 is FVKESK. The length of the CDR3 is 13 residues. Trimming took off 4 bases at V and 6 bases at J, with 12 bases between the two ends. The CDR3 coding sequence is TGTGCCAGCAGCCCTCGTCGGAGCGCTGAAGCTTTCTTT. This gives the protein CASSPRRSAEAFF.

The CDR3 DNA sequence: TGTGCCACTAGCGGGGCGTACGAGCAGTACTTC. Residues: CATSGAYEQYF. This chain joins TRBV6-6 and TRBJ2-7, with TRBD2 identical over 9 bases. After removal of 10 bases from V and 4 bases from J, the junction contained 2 bases not matched to a gene. Per the germline V gene, CDR1 is MNHNY and CDR2 is SVGAGI (reference sequence). This CDR3 is 11 amino acids long.

The chain's CDR3 is CASRGQGSREQYF. As DNA, the CDR3 is TGTGCCAGTAGAGGACAGGGCTCTCGTGAGCAGTACTTC. V and J are TRBV19 and TRBJ2-7, with 8 bases fitting TRBD1. Germline lookup yields CDR1 LNHDA and CDR2 SQIVND (reference sequence). This CDR3 region has 13 residues. With 6 bases clipped from V and 7 bases from J, the junction kept 8 bases outside the gene matches.

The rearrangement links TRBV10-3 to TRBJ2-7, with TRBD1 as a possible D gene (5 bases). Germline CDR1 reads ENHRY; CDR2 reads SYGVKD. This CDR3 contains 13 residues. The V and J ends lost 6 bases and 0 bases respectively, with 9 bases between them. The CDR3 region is CAISYDSSYEQYF. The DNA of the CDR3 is TGTGCCATCAGCTACGACAGCTCCTACGAGCAGTACTTC.

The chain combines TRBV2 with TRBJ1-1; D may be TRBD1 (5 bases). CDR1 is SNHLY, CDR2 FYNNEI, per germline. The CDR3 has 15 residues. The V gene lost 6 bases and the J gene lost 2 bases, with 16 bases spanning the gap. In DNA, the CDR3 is TGTGCCAGCAGGGTGGGACTGGGGCCTAACACTGAAGCTTTCTTT. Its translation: CASRVGLGPNTEAFF.

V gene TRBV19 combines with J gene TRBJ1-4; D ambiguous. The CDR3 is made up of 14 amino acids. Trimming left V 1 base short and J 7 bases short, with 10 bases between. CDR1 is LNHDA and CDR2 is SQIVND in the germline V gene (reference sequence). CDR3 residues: CASSIASGGEKLFF. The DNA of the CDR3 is TGTGCCAGTAGTATAGCCTCGGGAGGTGAAAAACTGTTTTTT. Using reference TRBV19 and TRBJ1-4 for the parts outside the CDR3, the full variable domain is DGGITQSPKYLFRKEGQNVTLSCEQNLNHDAMYWYRQDPGQGLRLIYYSQIVNDFQKGDIAEGYSVSREKKESFPLTVTSAQKNPTAFYLCASSIASGGEKLFFGSGTQLSVL.

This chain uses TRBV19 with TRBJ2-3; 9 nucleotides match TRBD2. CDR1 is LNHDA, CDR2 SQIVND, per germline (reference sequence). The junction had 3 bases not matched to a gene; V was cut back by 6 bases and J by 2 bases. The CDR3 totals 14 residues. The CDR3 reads CASSAGGITDTQYF. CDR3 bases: TGTGCCAGTAGCGCGGGGGGGATCACAGATACGCAGTATTTT.

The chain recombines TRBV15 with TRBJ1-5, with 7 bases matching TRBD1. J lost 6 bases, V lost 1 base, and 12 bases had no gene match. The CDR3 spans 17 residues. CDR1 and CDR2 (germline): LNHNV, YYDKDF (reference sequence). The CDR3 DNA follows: TGTGCCACCAGCAGAGGGGATGACAGGGTTTGGGGTCAGCCCCAGCATTTT. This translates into CATSRGDDRVWGQPQHF.

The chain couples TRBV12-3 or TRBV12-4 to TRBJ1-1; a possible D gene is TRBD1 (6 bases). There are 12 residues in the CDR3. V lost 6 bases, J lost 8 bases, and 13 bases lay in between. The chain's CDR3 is CASSLYGQEAFF. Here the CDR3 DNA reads TGTGCCAGCAGCCTTTATGGACAGGAAGCTTTCTTT.

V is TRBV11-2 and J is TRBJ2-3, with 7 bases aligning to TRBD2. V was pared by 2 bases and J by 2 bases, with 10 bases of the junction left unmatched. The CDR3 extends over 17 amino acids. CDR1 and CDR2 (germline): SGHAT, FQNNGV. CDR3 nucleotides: TGTGCCAGCAGCTTACCCAGGGCTAGCGGATTCACAGATACGCAGTATTTT. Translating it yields CASSLPRASGFTDTQYF.

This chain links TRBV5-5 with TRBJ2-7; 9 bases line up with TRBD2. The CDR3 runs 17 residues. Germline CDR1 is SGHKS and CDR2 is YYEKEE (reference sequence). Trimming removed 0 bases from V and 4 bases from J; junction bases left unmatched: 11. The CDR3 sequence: CASSLDLAGSARYEQYF. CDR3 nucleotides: TGTGCCAGCAGCTTGGATCTAGCGGGGTCCGCTAGGTACGAGCAGTACTTC.

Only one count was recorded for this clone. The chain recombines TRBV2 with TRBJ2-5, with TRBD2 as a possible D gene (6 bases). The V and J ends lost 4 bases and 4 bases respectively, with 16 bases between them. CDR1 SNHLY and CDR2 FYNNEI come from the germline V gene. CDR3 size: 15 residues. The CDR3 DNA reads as TGTGCCAGCAGTGGAGGGACTGGTGGCCGAGAGACCCAGTACTTC. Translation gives CASSGGTGGRETQYF.

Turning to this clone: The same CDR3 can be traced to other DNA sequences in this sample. In DNA, the CDR3 is TGCAGCGTTGGACAGGCTAACTATGGCTACACCTTC. Its protein is CSVGQANYGYTF. The chain combines TRBV29-1 with TRBJ1-2, with TRBD1 as a possible D gene (6 bases). Germline V lookup: CDR1 SQVTM, CDR2 ANQGSEA. The germline V and J ends were trimmed by 4 bases and 0 bases, with 6 bases remaining between them. The CDR3 totals 12 residues.

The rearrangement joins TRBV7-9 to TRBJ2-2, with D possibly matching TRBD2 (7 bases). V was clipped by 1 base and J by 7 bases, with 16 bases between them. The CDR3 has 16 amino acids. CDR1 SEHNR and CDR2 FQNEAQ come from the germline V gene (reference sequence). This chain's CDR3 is CASSLEIGGRIGELFF. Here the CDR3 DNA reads TGTGCCAGCAGCTTAGAGATCGGGGGGCGCATCGGGGAGCTGTTTTTT.

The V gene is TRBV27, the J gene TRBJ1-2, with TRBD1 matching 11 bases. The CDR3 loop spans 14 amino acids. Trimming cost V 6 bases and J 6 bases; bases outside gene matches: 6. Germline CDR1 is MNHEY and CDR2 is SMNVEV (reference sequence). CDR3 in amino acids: CASRPWDRGNGYTF. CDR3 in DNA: TGTGCCAGCAGACCCTGGGACAGGGGGAATGGCTACACCTTC.

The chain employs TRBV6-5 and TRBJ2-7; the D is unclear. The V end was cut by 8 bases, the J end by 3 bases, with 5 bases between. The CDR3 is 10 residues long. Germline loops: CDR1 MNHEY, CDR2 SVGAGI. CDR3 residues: CASGRYEQYF. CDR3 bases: TGTGCCAGCGGGCGCTACGAGCAGTACTTC.

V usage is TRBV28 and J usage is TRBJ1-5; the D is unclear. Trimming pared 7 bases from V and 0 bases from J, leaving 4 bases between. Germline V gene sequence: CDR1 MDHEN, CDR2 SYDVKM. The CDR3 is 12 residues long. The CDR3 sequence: CASTSSNQPQHF. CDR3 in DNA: TGTGCCAGCACCTCTAGCAATCAGCCCCAGCATTTT.

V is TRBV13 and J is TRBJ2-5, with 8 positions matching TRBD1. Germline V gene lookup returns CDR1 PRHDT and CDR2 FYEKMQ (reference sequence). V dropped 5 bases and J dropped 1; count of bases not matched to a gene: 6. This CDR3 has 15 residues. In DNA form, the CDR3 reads TGTGCCAGCAGCCCCAGGGGGCTTGGCCAAGAGACCCAGTACTTC. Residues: CASSPRGLGQETQYF. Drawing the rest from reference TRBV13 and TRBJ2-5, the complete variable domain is AAGVIQSPRHLIKEKRETATLKCYPIPRHDTVYWYQQGPGQDPQFLISFYEKMQSDKGSIPDRFSAQQFSDYHSELNMSSLELGDSALYFCASSPRGLGQETQYFGPGTRLLVL.

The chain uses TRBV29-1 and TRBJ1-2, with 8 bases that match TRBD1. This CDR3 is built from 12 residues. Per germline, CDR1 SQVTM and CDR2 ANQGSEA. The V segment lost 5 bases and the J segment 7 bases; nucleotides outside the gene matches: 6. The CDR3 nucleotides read TGCAGCGTTCGACAGGGGAGGGTTGGCTACACCTTC. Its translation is CSVRQGRVGYTF.

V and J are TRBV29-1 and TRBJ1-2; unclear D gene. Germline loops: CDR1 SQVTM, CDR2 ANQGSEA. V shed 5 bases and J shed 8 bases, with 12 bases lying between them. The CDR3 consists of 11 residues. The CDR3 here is CSVRHGRGYTF. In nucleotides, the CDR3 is TGCAGCGTTAGACACGGGAGAGGCTACACCTTC.

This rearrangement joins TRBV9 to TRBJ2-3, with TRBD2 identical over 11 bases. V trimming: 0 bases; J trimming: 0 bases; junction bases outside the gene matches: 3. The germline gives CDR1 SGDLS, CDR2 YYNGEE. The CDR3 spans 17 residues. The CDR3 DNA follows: TGTGCCAGCAGCGTAGAGGGACTAGCGGTTAGCACAGATACGCAGTATTTT. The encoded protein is CASSVEGLAVSTDTQYF.

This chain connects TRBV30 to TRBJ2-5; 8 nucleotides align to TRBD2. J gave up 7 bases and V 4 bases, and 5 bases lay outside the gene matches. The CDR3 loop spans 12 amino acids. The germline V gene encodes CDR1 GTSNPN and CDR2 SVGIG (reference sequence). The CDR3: CAWTTSAGTQYF. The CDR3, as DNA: TGTGCCTGGACGACTAGCGCCGGGACCCAGTACTTC. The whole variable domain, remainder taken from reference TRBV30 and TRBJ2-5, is SQTIHQWPATLVQPVGSPLSLECTVEGTSNPNLYWYRQAAGRGLQLLFYSVGIGQISSEVPQNLSASRPQDRQFILSSKKLLLSDSGFYLCAWTTSAGTQYFGPGTRLLVL.

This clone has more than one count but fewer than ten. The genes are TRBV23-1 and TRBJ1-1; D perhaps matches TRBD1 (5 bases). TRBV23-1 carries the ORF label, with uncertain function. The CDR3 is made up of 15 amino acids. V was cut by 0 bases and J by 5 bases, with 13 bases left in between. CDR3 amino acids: CASSQSQGPRTEAFF. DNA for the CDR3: TGCGCCAGCAGTCAATCGCAGGGCCCTCGGACTGAAGCTTTCTTT.

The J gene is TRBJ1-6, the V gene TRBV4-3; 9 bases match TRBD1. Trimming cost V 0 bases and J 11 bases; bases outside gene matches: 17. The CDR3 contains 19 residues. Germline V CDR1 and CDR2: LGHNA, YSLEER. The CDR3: CASSQDRATTGTGNAPLHF. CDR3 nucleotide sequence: TGCGCCAGCAGCCAAGATCGCGCCACCACCGGGACAGGGAATGCACCCCTCCACTTT.

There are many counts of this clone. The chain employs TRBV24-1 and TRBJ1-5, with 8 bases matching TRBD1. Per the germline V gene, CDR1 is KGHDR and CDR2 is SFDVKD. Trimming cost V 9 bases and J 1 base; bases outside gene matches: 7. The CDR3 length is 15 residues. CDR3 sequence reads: CATGGQGASNQPQHF. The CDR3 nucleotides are TGTGCCACCGGGGGGCAGGGGGCCAGCAATCAGCCCCAGCATTTT.

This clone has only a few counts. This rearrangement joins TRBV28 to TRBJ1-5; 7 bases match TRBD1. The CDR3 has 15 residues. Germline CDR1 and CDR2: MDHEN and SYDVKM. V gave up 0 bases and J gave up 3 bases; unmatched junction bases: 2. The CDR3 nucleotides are TGTGCCAGCAGTTTATGGGGACAGAACAATCAGCCCCAGCATTTT. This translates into CASSLWGQNNQPQHF.

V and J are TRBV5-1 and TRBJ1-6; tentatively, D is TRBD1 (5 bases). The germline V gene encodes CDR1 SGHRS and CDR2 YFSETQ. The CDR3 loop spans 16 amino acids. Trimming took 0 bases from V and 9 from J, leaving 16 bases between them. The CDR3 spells CASSLADDRPPSPLHF. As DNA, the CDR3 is TGCGCCAGCAGCTTGGCGGACGACAGACCGCCTTCACCCCTCCACTTT.